This TCR beta chain was obtained from a study of blood T cell repertoires in COVID-19 (dated by TCRdb to 2019 to 2021). Context from the whole study: Samples from collaborators originated in the United States, Italy and Spain and spanned both the acute and convalescent phases of COVID-19. The material from the prospective study consisted of cDNA or gDNA derived from T cells, B-cell-depleted T cells, or PBMCs. The dataset comprised deeply sampled blood TCRbeta repertoires from subjects exposed to, actively infected with, or recovered from COVID-19. A freely available public database, intended as a resource for researchers studying the immune response to SARS-CoV-2, is where the repertoires were released. The samples were drawn from the first 160 participants of the ongoing ImmuneRACE study and from 950 to 1,500 subjects provided by 6 global collaborators. Sample metadata almost always included a de-identified subject ID, COVID-19 status, age in years and sex. Where available, HLA class I and class II types were taken from metadata supplied by the sample provider and were not determined by assay-based typing. Results the study describes overall, beyond this receptor: Clinical and demographic metadata were provided uncurated, with the amount varying by source and participant.

About this clone itself: Which antigen it targets is not known. It has no much larger one-base neighbor in the sample; base qualities were not kept.

TCRbeta CDR3 regions were amplified from genomic DNA using the immunoSEQ Assay, a bias-controlled multiplex PCR. For the original study's pipeline: Nucleated cell counts per sample were estimated from amplification of reference gene primers within the assay. To quantify the absolute abundance of each unique TCRbeta CDR3 rearrangement, sequence reads were collapsed and filtered. Productive Simpson clonality was computed per sample as the square root of Simpson's diversity index over productive rearrangements. TCRdb limited this immuneACCESS table to in-frame rearrangements with V and J called. A share of clones is missing; checked studies link under half to unresolved V genes, and the rest is unexplained. V and J calls and clone size come straight from that table; D and trimming were deduced from the DNA. The sample records 190,000 or so clones, 80% to 90% of which are singletons. Over 7% of the sample is held by the ten biggest clonotypes.

Participants in the prospective study were enrolled through a virtual design, were aged roughly 18 to 100 years, and lived in roughly 24 United States geographic areas. To assign participants to cohorts, the prospective study relied on clinical history that participants themselves reported in a screening survey and a study questionnaire. Recovered participants in ImmuneRACE Cohort 3 were defined as having two consecutive negative NP/OP PCR tests, clearance from a healthcare professional, or resolution of symptoms. In the prospective study, mobile phlebotomists collected whole blood, serum and a nasopharyngeal or oropharyngeal swab from each participant. Prospective study participants could optionally give additional blood draws and questionnaires over an approximately 2-month period. Before DNA extraction, blood samples from the prospective study were shipped at room temperature or frozen. From the cysteine up to the phenylalanine, the CDR3 has a length of 15 residues. Only the CDR3 DNA is retained, 45 bases long and in frame from the first base. CDR1 SQVTM and CDR2 ANQGSEA are derived from the germline V gene. V is cut by 2 bases and J by 3 bases, and the space between the germline ends is 17 bases.

This sequence uses TRBV29-1 and TRBJ2-7, with no D gene named confidently. The sequence came from a young woman who had recovered from COVID-19. Sequencing was carried out using PBMCs or T cells enriched from blood (not recorded which). At the DNA level, the sequence is TGCAGCGTTGAATCGCCCGTGGAGAGGTACTACGAGCAGTACTTC. Its translation is CSVESPVERYYEQYF.